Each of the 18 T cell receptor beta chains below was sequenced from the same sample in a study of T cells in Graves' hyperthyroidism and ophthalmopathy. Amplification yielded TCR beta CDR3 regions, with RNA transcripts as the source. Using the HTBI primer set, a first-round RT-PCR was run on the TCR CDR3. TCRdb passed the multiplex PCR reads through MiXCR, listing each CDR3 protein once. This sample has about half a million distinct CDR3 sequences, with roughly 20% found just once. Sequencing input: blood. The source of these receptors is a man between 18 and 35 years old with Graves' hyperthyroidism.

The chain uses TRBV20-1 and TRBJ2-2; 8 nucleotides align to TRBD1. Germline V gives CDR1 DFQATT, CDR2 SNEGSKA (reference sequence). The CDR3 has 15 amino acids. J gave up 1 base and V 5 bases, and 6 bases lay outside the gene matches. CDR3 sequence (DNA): TGCAGTGCTCCTAAGACAGGGGAGAACACCGGGGAGCTGTTTTTT. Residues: CSAPKTGENTGELFF.

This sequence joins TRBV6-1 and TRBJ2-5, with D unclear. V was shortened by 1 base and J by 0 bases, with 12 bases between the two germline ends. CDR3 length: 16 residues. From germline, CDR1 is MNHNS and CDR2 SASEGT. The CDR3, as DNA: TGTGCCAGCAGTGAAGTCCCTCTCGTTGACCAAGAGACCCAGTACTTC. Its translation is CASSEVPLVDQETQYF.

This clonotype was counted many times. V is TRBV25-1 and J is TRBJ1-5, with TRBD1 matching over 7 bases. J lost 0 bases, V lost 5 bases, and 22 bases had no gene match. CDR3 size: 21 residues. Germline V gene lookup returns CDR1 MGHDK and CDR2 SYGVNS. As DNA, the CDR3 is TGTGCCAGCAGTTCTGGTCAACAGGGGACCCGCACAAGGTATAGCAATCAGCCCCAGCATTTT. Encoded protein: CASSSGQQGTRTRYSNQPQHF.

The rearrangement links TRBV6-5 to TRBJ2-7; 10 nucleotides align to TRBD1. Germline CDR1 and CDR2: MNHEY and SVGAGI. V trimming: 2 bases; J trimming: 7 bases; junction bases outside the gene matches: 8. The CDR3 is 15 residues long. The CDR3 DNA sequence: TGTGCCAGCAGTTACGGGACAGGGGATTTGGGGGAGCAGTACTTC. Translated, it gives CASSYGTGDLGEQYF.

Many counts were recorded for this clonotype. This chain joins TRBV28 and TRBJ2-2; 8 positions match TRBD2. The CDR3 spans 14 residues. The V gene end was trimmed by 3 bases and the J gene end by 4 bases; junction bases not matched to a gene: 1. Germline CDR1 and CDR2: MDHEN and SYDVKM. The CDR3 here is CASSFGGATGELFF. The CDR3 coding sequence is TGTGCCAGCAGTTTCGGGGGGGCCACCGGGGAGCTGTTTTTT.

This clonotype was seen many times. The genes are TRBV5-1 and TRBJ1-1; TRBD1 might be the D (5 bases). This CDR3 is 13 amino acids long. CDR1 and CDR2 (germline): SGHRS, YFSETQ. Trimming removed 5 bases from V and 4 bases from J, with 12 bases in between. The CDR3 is CASSVDISTEAFF. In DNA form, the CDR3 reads TGCGCCAGCAGTGTGGACATTAGCACTGAAGCTTTCTTT.

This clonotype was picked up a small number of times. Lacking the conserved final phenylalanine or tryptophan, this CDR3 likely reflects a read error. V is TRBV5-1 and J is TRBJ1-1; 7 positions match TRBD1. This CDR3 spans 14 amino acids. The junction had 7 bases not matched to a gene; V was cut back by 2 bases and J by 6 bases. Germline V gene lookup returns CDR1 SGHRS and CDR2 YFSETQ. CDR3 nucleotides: TGCGCCAGCAGCTTTTCGTACAGGGGTCCTGAAGCTTTCCTT. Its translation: CASSFSYRGPEAFL.

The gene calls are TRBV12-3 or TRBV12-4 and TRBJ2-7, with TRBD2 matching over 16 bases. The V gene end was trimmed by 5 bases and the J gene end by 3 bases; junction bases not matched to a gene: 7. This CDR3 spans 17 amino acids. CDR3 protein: CASSPGLAGGPSYEQYF. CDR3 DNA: TGTGCCAGCAGTCCGGGACTAGCGGGAGGGCCGAGCTACGAGCAGTACTTC.

CDR3 nucleotides: TGTGCCAGCAGTTTATGGGGGGACTCTGGGGCCAACGTCCTGACTTTC. Amino acid sequence: CASSLWGDSGANVLTF. This chain uses TRBV28 with TRBJ2-6; either TRBD1 or TRBD2 may supply D (5 bases each). Germline V gene data show CDR1 as MDHEN and CDR2 as SYDVKM. CDR3 length: 16 amino acids. V dropped 0 bases and J dropped 0 bases, with 6 bases sitting between them.

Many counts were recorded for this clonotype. As DNA, the CDR3 is TGTGCCAGCAGTTTTCGGGGGCCTGACTATGGCTACACCTTC. Translation gives CASSFRGPDYGYTF. The rearrangement links TRBV12-3 or TRBV12-4 to TRBJ1-2; D possibly corresponds to TRBD1 (6 bases). V lost 3 bases to trimming and J lost 3 bases, with 11 bases between them. The CDR3 spans 14 residues.

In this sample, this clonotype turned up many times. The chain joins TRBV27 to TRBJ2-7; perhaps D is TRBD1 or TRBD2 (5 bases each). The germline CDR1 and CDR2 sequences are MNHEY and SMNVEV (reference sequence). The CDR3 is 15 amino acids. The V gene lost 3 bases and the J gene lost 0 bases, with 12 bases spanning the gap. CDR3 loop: CASSFRGTFSYEQYF. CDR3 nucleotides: TGTGCCAGCAGTTTTCGAGGGACCTTCTCCTACGAGCAGTACTTC.

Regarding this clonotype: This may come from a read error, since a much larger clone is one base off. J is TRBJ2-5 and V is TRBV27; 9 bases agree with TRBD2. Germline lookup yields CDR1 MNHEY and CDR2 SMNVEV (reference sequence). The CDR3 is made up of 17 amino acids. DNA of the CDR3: TGTGCCAGCAGTTTAGGGGGTTGGCGGGGGGGCCTAGAGATCCAGTACTTC. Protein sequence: CASSLGGWRGGLEIQYF.

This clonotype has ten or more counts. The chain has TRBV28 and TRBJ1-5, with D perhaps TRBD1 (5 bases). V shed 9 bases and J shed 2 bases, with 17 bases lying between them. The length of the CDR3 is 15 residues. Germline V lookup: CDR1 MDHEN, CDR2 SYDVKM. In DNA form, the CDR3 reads TGTGCCAGTAGACCTAGGAGGGGAGGCAATCAGCCCCAGCATTTT. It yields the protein CASRPRRGGNQPQHF. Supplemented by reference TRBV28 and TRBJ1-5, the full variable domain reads DVKVTQSSRYLVKRTGEKVFLECVQDMDHENMFWYRQDPGLGLRLIYFSYDVKMKEKGDIPEGYSVSREKKERFSLILESASTNQTSMYLCASRPRRGGNQPQHFGDGTRLSIL.

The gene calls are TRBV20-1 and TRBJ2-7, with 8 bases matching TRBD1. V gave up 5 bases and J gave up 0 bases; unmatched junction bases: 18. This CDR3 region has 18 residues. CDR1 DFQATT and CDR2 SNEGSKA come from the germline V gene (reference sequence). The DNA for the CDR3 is TGCAGTGCTTGGAGAGACAGGGGACGGGTAAAGAGCTCCTACGAGCAGTACTTC. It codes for CSAWRDRGRVKSSYEQYF.

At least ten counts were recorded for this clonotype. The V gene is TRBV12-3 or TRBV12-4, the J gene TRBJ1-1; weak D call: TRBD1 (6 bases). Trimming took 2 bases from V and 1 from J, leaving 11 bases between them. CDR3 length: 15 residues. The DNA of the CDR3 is TGTGCCAGCAGTTTAAGTCGAGGGGGGAACACTGAAGCTTTCTTT. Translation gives CASSLSRGGNTEAFF.

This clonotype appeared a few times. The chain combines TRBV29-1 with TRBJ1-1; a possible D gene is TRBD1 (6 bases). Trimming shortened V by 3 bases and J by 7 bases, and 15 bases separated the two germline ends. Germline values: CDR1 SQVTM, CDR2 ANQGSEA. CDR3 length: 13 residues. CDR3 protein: CSVEWQGRLEAFF. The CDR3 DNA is TGCAGCGTTGAGTGGCAGGGGCGACTTGAAGCTTTCTTT.

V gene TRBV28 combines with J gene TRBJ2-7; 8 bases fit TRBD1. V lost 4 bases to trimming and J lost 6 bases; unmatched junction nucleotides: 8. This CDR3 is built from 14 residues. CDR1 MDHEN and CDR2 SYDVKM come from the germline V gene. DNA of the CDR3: TGTGCCAGCAGTTCAGAGGACAGGGAAGGCGAGCAGTACTTC. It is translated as CASSSEDREGEQYF.

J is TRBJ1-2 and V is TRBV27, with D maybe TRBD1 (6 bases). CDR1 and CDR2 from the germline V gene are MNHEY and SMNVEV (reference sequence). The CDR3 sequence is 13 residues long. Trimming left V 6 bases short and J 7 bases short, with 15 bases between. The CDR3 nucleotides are TGTGCCAGCAGGGTACAGGGCTCCTCTGGCTACACCTTC. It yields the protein CASRVQGSSGYTF.